These 4 T cell receptor beta chains were all obtained from the same sample, sequenced in a study of shared clonotypes between healthy human individuals. Method: immunoSEQ multiplex PCR; TCRdb's copy keeps in-frame clones and lacks some. The repertoire consists of approximately 2.4 million clones, with around 95% occurring once and the leading ten covering more than 0.1%. Source material: naive CD4+ T cells sorted from blood. Subset noted: CD45RA+ positively selected. Receptor source: a man aged 18-30 years in good health.

The count of this clone is one. The genes are TRBV6-5 and TRBJ1-1, with D tentatively TRBD1 (5 bases). Trimming removed 2 bases at V and 1 base at J, with 14 bases between. Germline lookup yields CDR1 MNHEY and CDR2 SVGAGI. This CDR3 has 16 residues. CDR3 DNA sequence: TGTGCCAGCAGTTACCTGAGTCAGGGACCGAACACTGAAGCTTTCTTT. Amino acid sequence: CASSYLSQGPNTEAFF.

The gene calls are TRBV30 and TRBJ1-4, with D hard to call. The CDR3 totals 14 residues. The germline V gene encodes CDR1 GTSNPN and CDR2 SVGIG (reference sequence). V lost 4 bases, J lost 2 bases, and 11 bases lay in between. The CDR3 DNA reads as TGTGCCTGGAATGCCGGAAGGACTAATGAAAAACTGTTTTTT. It specifies CAWNAGRTNEKLFF. The full variable domain, in which reference TRBV30 and TRBJ1-4 provide the parts outside the CDR3, is SQTIHQWPATLVQPVGSPLSLECTVEGTSNPNLYWYRQAAGRGLQLLFYSVGIGQISSEVPQNLSASRPQDRQFILSSKKLLLSDSGFYLCAWNAGRTNEKLFFGSGTQLSVL.

This rearrangement joins TRBV11-2 to TRBJ1-1; D unresolved. The V gene's germline CDR1 is SGHAT and CDR2 FQNNGV. With 0 bases removed from V and 5 bases from J, the gap between germline ends came to 16 bases. This CDR3 has 16 residues. DNA for the CDR3: TGTGCCAGCAGCTTAGAGTCGGTGGGCGCGTGGACTGAAGCTTTCTTT. This codes for CASSLESVGAWTEAFF. The full variable domain, completed using reference TRBV11-2 and TRBJ1-1, is EAGVAQSPRYKIIEKRQSVAFWCNPISGHATLYWYQQILGQGPKLLIQFQNNGVVDDSQLPKDRFSAERLKGVDSTLKIQPAKLEDSAVYLCASSLESVGAWTEAFFGQGTRLTVV.

As to this clone: Other DNA sequences from this sample encode an identical CDR3 as well. The V gene is TRBV7-2, the J gene TRBJ2-5, with TRBD2 identical over 12 bases. There are 15 residues in the CDR3. CDR1 SGHTA and CDR2 FQGNSA come from the germline V gene. With 5 bases clipped from V and 5 bases from J, the junction kept 6 bases outside the gene matches. Here the CDR3 DNA reads TGTGCCAGCAGCCCCAGACTAGCGGGGGCGGAGACCCAGTACTTC. As protein: CASSPRLAGAETQYF.